What follows are 17 T cell receptor beta chains derived from one specimen sequenced in a study of cytomegalovirus exposure and HLA in healthy donors. Repertoires were generated with immunoSEQ multiplex PCR, while TCRdb's copy carries only in-frame clones and drops some. This table has about 150,000 clones, roughly 89% appearing once. The material sequenced was PBMCs. The receptors come from a young woman in good health and CMV-seropositive.

This rearrangement joins TRBV30 to TRBJ1-2, with D possibly matching TRBD1 (6 bases). Germline V gives CDR1 GTSNPN, CDR2 SVGIG (reference sequence). This CDR3 is built from 14 residues. Trimming pared 3 bases from V and 4 bases from J, leaving 15 bases between. Written as DNA, the CDR3 is TGTGCCTGGAGCCCTCCCGGGACACCCTATGGCTACACCTTC. Protein sequence: CAWSPPGTPYGYTF.

The chain joins TRBV13 to TRBJ2-5; 15 positions match TRBD2. J gave up 1 base and V 4 bases, and 4 bases lay outside the gene matches. From germline, CDR1 is PRHDT and CDR2 FYEKMQ (reference sequence). CDR3 length equals 17 residues. The DNA of the CDR3 is TGTGCCAGCAGCTGGACTAGCGGGAGGGACCTCCAAGAGACCCAGTACTTC. Protein product: CASSWTSGRDLQETQYF.

V and J are TRBV5-1 and TRBJ2-3; the match to TRBD2 covers 9 bases. The CDR3 extends over 17 amino acids. The V gene's germline CDR1 is SGHRS and CDR2 YFSETQ. V shed 3 bases and J 4 bases; nucleotides not matched to a gene: 12. DNA for the CDR3: TGCGCCAGCAGCTCGGATTTTAGCGGGAGAGACTCAGATACGCAGTATTTT. This gives the protein CASSSDFSGRDSDTQYF.

This clone was seen just once. The V call is TRBV2, the J call TRBJ2-3; 12 bases agree with TRBD2. This CDR3 region has 15 residues. The V and J ends lost 6 bases and 2 bases, in that order; junction bases with no gene match: 3. CDR1 SNHLY and CDR2 FYNNEI come from the germline V gene. The CDR3 coding sequence is TGTGCCAGCAGCGGACTAGCGGGAACCACAGATACGCAGTATTTT. This translates into CASSGLAGTTDTQYF.

V usage is TRBV10-3 and J usage is TRBJ2-5, with 7 positions matching TRBD2. The germline gives CDR1 ENHRY, CDR2 SYGVKD. V was clipped by 6 bases and J by 7 bases; unmatched bases: 14. The CDR3 length is 15 residues. The CDR3 sequence: CAIRQDLAAPGTQYF. CDR3 bases: TGTGCCATCAGGCAGGACCTAGCGGCACCAGGGACCCAGTACTTC.

The rearrangement joins TRBV11-3 to TRBJ2-5; a possible D gene is TRBD1 (6 bases). The ends were cut back, 5 bases at V and 4 bases at J, with 14 bases in the middle. Germline CDR1 and CDR2: SGHNT and YENEEA. This CDR3 has 14 amino acids. CDR3 sequence (DNA): TGTGCCAGCAGCACGCGACAGGTCGGAGAGACCCAGTACTTC. It is translated as CASSTRQVGETQYF.

V usage is TRBV18 and J usage is TRBJ1-2; D call uncertain. This CDR3 contains 13 residues. With 2 bases removed from V and 4 bases from J, the gap between germline ends came to 8 bases. CDR1 and CDR2 from the germline V gene are KGHSH and LQKENI. The CDR3 DNA reads TGTGCCAGCTCACCAGGGCTGAGCTATGGCTACACCTTC. It is translated as CASSPGLSYGYTF.

V is TRBV4-1 and J is TRBJ2-5, with D tentatively TRBD1 (6 bases). The CDR3 covers 16 residues. Trimming removed 0 bases from V and 9 bases from J, with 20 bases in between. Germline V gene sequence: CDR1 MGHRA, CDR2 YSYEKL. This CDR3 reads CASSQEGGADPRAQYF. In nucleotides, the CDR3 is TGCGCCAGCAGCCAAGAAGGGGGAGCGGATCCGAGGGCCCAGTACTTC.

The chain has TRBV5-1 and TRBJ1-3, with TRBD1 as a possible D gene (5 bases). Trimming stripped 0 bases from V and 3 bases from J, with 10 bases between. Germline values: CDR1 SGHRS, CDR2 YFSETQ. The CDR3 is made up of 15 amino acids. In DNA, the CDR3 is TGCGCCAGCAGCTTGGCCCAGGGAGGTGGAAACACCATATATTTT. Its translation: CASSLAQGGGNTIYF.

The chain couples TRBV30 to TRBJ1-1; 8 nucleotides agree with TRBD1. The CDR3 extends over 14 amino acids. The J segment lost 2 bases and the V segment lost 2 bases, leaving 4 bases of the junction unmatched. Germline assignment: CDR1 GTSNPN and CDR2 SVGIG (reference sequence). CDR3 DNA sequence: TGTGCCTGGAGTTCACAGGGGGAAAACACTGAAGCTTTCTTT. Protein: CAWSSQGENTEAFF.

The genes are TRBV7-2 and TRBJ2-1, with TRBD2 matching over 10 bases. The CDR3 is 16 amino acids. Germline CDR1 and CDR2: SGHTA and FQGNSA. The V gene end was trimmed by 4 bases and the J gene end by 4 bases; junction bases not matched to a gene: 7. The CDR3: CASSSGLAVSYNEQFF. The CDR3 coding sequence is TGTGCCAGCAGCTCCGGACTAGCGGTCTCTTACAATGAGCAGTTCTTC.

The sample holds one count of this clone. The chain combines TRBV2 with TRBJ2-1; 8 bases are shared with TRBD2. CDR1 and CDR2 from the germline V gene are SNHLY and FYNNEI. J gave up 9 bases and V 1 base, and 8 bases lay outside the gene matches. This CDR3 comprises 15 residues. Here the CDR3 reads CASSEEVGLEGEQFF. In DNA, the CDR3 is TGTGCCAGCAGTGAAGAAGTGGGACTAGAGGGTGAGCAGTTCTTC.

The table lists this clone with a count of one. The chain employs TRBV28 and TRBJ2-1; 7 bases match TRBD2. The CDR3 covers 16 residues. Germline V gene data show CDR1 as MDHEN and CDR2 as SYDVKM. Trimming removed 5 bases from V and 0 bases from J; junction bases left unmatched: 7. The CDR3 loop is CASSPVPSGSYNEQFF. The CDR3 DNA reads TGTGCCAGCAGTCCAGTACCTAGCGGCTCCTACAATGAGCAGTTCTTC. Variable domain in full (rest from reference TRBV28 and TRBJ2-1): DVKVTQSSRYLVKRTGEKVFLECVQDMDHENMFWYRQDPGLGLRLIYFSYDVKMKEKGDIPEGYSVSREKKERFSLILESASTNQTSMYLCASSPVPSGSYNEQFFGPGTRLTVL.

The chain joins TRBV6-5 to TRBJ2-7; D perhaps matches TRBD1 (5 bases). Trimming pared 6 bases from V and 1 base from J, leaving 10 bases between. The CDR3 has 13 amino acids. Germline loops: CDR1 MNHEY, CDR2 SVGAGI. Here the CDR3 reads CASSQGSSYEQYF. The DNA of the CDR3 is TGTGCCAGCAGCCAGGGATCGTCCTACGAGCAGTACTTC.

V usage is TRBV19 and J usage is TRBJ2-2; 7 bases are shared with TRBD1. This CDR3 contains 15 residues. V gave up 7 bases and J gave up 0 bases; unmatched junction bases: 5. CDR1 is LNHDA and CDR2 is SQIVND in the germline V gene (reference sequence). CDR3 residues: CASKIGTANTGELFF. CDR3 nucleotides: TGTGCCAGTAAAATCGGGACAGCGAACACCGGGGAGCTGTTTTTT. Looking up the rest from reference TRBV19 and TRBJ2-2 gives the full variable domain: DGGITQSPKYLFRKEGQNVTLSCEQNLNHDAMYWYRQDPGQGLRLIYYSQIVNDFQKGDIAEGYSVSREKKESFPLTVTSAQKNPTAFYLCASKIGTANTGELFFGEGSRLTVL.

V and J are TRBV19 and TRBJ2-7; D possibly corresponds to TRBD1 (5 bases). The V end lost 4 bases, the J end lost 3 bases, and 10 bases lay between the germline ends. The CDR3 extends over 13 amino acids. In germline, CDR1 is LNHDA, CDR2 SQIVND (reference sequence). CDR3 sequence reads: CASSTDIYYEQYF. The CDR3 bases are TGTGCCAGTAGTACGGACATATACTACGAGCAGTACTTC.

This clone was observed once. This chain joins TRBV6-5 and TRBJ2-1; 12 nucleotides agree with TRBD2. CDR3 length: 15 residues. J was trimmed by 5 bases and V by 6 bases; bases with no gene match: 5. Germline V gives CDR1 MNHEY, CDR2 SVGAGI. CDR3 region: CASSPGLAGNNEQFF. CDR3 DNA: TGTGCCAGCAGCCCCGGACTAGCGGGAAACAATGAGCAGTTCTTC.